This paragraph covers one T cell receptor beta chain sequence. This clone was counted a single time. Its binding antigen is unknown. Base quality data are lacking; no much larger clone is found one base away. The V end gives up 4 bases and the J end 5 bases, leaving 3 bases in the junction not matched to a gene. The CDR3 numbers 14 residues from cysteine through phenylalanine. CDR3 DNA only is kept here, 42 bases in frame from base 1. CDR1 and CDR2 were assigned from the germline V gene as SGHRS and YFSETQ. This sample is drawn from a study of cytomegalovirus exposure and HLA in healthy donors (TCRdb year 2017). Notes on the research overall: According to an earlier analysis of several hundred of the donors, about 179 million T cells yielded over 90 million unique TCR beta sequences and 250 to 350 Gb of sequence data. An early release that covered approximately 600 HLA-typed donors contained about 300 gigabases of sequencing data and 70 million to 100 million unique TCR sequences. Of the approximately 400 genotyped donors, 65% to 90% fell in the genetic ancestry cluster associated with self-reported Caucasian donors. The aim of the study was to test whether cataloging public T cell receptors could identify signatures of past pathogen exposure. The study used immunosequencing to profile the T cell repertoires of several hundred subjects and linked those repertoires to cytomegalovirus serostatus. Besides the first cohort of around 670 subjects, a separate validation cohort made up of roughly 120 different subjects was used. To predict cytomegalovirus infection status, the study brought together high-throughput TCR immunosequencing, statistical association of individual TCRs with disease status, and machine learning. To study patterns of TCR occurrence, a later analysis re-analyzed previously published TCR beta repertoires from several hundred donors and added high-resolution HLA genotyping. Rather than drawing on any new phenotypic data, the later analysis identified candidate immune exposures from TCR beta sequences and the way those sequences occurred across donors. To decide whether each TCR beta V gene segment behaved as functional or pseudogenic, an earlier analysis of some 600 of the donors relied on high-throughput TCR beta sequencing. Donor age, sex, ethnicity and CMV serostatus were compiled alongside the repertoire data. Genome-wide SNP genotypes for about 60% of the roughly 700 donors were used in a later genetic analysis, which treated that subset as a discovery cohort. Every repertoire in the discovery cohort had been generated on one and the same sequencing platform. HLA typing covered class I and class II loci at four-digit resolution. The number of donors typed differed by locus, with about 629-630 for A, B, C, DRB1 and DQB1, 522 for DQA1, about 610 for DPA1, and under 490 for DPB1. Roughly five DR-DQ haplotypes were treated as single units for association and clustering because of strong linkage in the cohort. Across some 400 genotyped donors of the cohort, an average of about 240,000 unique TCR beta nucleotide sequences per donor were sequenced, and around 19% of those sequences were non-productive.

To prepare the library, the immunoSEQ multiplex PCR assay was applied. The multiplex PCR relied on a mix of 60 forward primers for TCR Vbeta segments and 13 reverse primers for TCR Jbeta segments. A multiplex PCR assay on genomic DNA amplified the CDR3 region of rearranged TCR beta genes. The amplified TCR beta libraries were sequenced on the Illumina HiSeq System as 87-base-pair reads. As for the authors' bioinformatics: A later analysis counted about 76 million unique TCR beta chains across the roughly 700 repertoires, and approximately 11 million of these chains were shared by at least two donors. To remove PCR and sequencing errors, raw reads were error-corrected and collapsed into unique sequences using a nearest-neighbor algorithm that merged closely related sequences. V, D and J gene segments were assigned by aligning CDR3 sequences to IMGT reference sequences. For a sequence to be retained, a match of at least six nucleotides to both a V gene segment and a J gene segment was required. A rearrangement was called productive if the CDR3 had no stop codons and remained in frame with V and J, and every other rearrangement was called non-productive. Following IMGT convention, CDR3 was defined as the stretch from the second conserved V-encoded cysteine up to the conserved J-encoded phenylalanine. The earlier analysis of 500 to 650 of the donors excluded any sequence lacking an unambiguous match to a single V gene segment. In an earlier analysis of around 600 of the donors, V segments were called functional above 56.7% productive rearrangements and were called segregating when the between-donor standard deviation exceeded 5%. A statistical classification framework was built to diagnose cytomegalovirus status from the catalog of TCR beta chain sequences. In a later analysis, V and J genes were assigned by comparing TCR nucleotide sequences against IMGT/GENE-DB human TR gene sequences. In a later analysis, CDR3 sequences and most-parsimonious VDJ recombination scenarios were assigned using the TCRdist pipeline. A later analysis defined each TCR beta chain by its CDR3 amino acid sequence plus V-gene family, and excluded reads lacking a unique V-gene family. In a later analysis, nearly 600 highly shared, low-generation-probability nucleotide sequences were removed to address suspected cross-contamination and a sequencing artifact. For each public chain, a later analysis derived a clonal expansion index from normalized ranks of inferred template counts within each repertoire. Generation probabilities in a later analysis came from a VDJ recombination model fitted to out-of-frame rearrangements, and those results were checked against IGoR. In a later analysis, hypergeometric tests were used to score TCR-TCR, TCR-HLA and TCR-CMV co-occurrence, with a repertoire-size bias correction applied to TCR pairs. A later analysis estimated false discovery rates by permuting HLA or CMV assignments 20 times. In a later analysis, co-occurring TCRs were grouped using DBSCAN, with TCRdist sequence similarity added in when clustering inside HLA-allele-positive subsets. Repertoires with fewer than 30,000 or more than 120,000 public chains, plus five repertoires with anomalous nucleotide sharing, were excluded from co-occurrence clustering. Not all clones reach the TCRdb copy of this immuneACCESS table, which keeps in-frame sequences only. Checked studies attribute under half of the gap to unresolved V genes and leave the rest unexplained. V, J and clone size are taken as reported in that table, and D and trimming were inferred from the DNA itself. A total of about 59,000 clones appear in this sample, about four fifths of them only once. The ten biggest clones cover almost 7% of the sample.

Findings and caveats that apply to the study as a whole: Because HLA typing was missing for some donors at each locus, association tests included only the typed subset. Cytomegalovirus status was reported to be diagnosed by the classifier with high specificity and sensitivity in both the original and validation cohorts. Compared with equally common non-associated chains, HLA-associated TCR beta chains in a later analysis were more clonally expanded and had lower generation probabilities. Compared with the roughly 670-donor mean, donors in an Asian-associated ancestry cluster had fewer N-insertions in productive TCRs, according to a later genetic analysis. The sequencing pipeline was judged likely to have produced a cluster of highly shared sequence variants as a technical artifact. In vitro tests confirmed that three of the cytomegalovirus-associated TCR beta chains recognize cytomegalovirus antigens. Sequencing depth was assumed to be roughly uniform across donors in the presence/absence analyses, though that assumption may not hold. Most CMV-associated TCR beta chains appeared to be HLA-restricted in a later analysis, and the HLA associations seemed to be driven largely by CMV exposure. A later analysis found that TCR association rates varied across HLA loci, with DRB1 alleles showing the most associated TCRs and HLA-C alleles the fewest. Because the 87-base-pair reads could not distinguish some IMGT-functional V segments, including TRBV6-2 and TRBV6-3, those segments were excluded. A total of some 180 TCR beta chains were listed by the study as associated with cytomegalovirus. While some public TCRs were present in many individuals, most TCR sequences turned up only very rarely across donors. Assigning TCR associations to individual alleles was difficult when HLA alleles, especially DR and DQ, strongly co-occurred. According to a later analysis, parvovirus B19, influenza, CMV and Epstein-Barr virus appeared linked to several top co-occurrence clusters. For the cohort, immune exposure information was limited to CMV serostatus. At a false discovery rate of 0.05, a later analysis linked approximately 18,000 TCR beta sequences to specific HLA alleles. Correlated functional status among segregating V segments might reflect linkage disequilibrium, but an unknown experimental factor could not be ruled out. Because counts were too low, 15 or so rarely observed V segments, including chromosome 9 orphons, were excluded from the earlier analysis of roughly 580 of the donors. An association between a missense DCLRE1C variant and V-gene and J-gene trimming of TCR beta chains was found in a later genetic analysis and replicated in an independent cohort. According to the authors, the approach could potentially be generalized to other disease states and immunological phenotypes. In an earlier analysis of 587 of the donors, most TCR beta V segments appeared in productive rearrangements about 87% or about 30% of the time, broadly matching IMGT annotations. Only TCR beta chains were sequenced in this cohort, and the absence of alpha or paired-chain data limited detectable features. A further reported finding was that TCR beta sequences accurately predicted the HLA-A and HLA-B alleles for most subjects in the first cohort.

The cohort comprised approximately 700 healthy bone marrow donors. At the time of sampling, all cohort members were nominally healthy, though unrecorded immune exposures were likely present. The donor tested CMV seropositive and was one of the 289 seropositive cohort members. A peripheral blood sample was collected from each donor, and TCR beta sequencing was performed on peripheral blood mononuclear cells. The Qiagen DNeasy Blood Extraction Kit was used to extract genomic DNA from the blood cell samples. The V gene is TRBV5-1 and the J gene is TRBJ1-4; 9 of the junction bases match TRBD1. This clonotype was sampled from a man aged 25 to 45 in good health and CMV-seropositive. Sequencing input: PBMCs. The DNA sequence is given as TGCGCCAGCAGCACGGGACAGGGAAATGAAAAACTGTTTTTT. This encodes CASSTGQGNEKLFF.